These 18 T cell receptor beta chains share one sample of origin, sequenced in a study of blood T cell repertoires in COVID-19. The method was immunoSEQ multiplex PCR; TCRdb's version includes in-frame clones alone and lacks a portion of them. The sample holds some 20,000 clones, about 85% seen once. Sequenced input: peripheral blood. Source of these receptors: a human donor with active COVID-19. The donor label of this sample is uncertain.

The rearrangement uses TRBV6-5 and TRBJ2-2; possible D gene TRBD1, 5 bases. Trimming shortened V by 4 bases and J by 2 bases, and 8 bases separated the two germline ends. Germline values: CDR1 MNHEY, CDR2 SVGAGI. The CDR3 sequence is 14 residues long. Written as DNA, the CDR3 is TGTGCCAGCAGTTTCGACAGAAACACCGGGGAGCTGTTTTTT. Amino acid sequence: CASSFDRNTGELFF.

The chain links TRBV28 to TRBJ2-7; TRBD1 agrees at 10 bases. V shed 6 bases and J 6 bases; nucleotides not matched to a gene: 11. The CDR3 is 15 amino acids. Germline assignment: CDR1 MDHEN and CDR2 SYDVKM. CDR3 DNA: TGTGCCAGCAGAGAGACGGGACAGGGGTATCTCGAGCAGTACTTC. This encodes CASRETGQGYLEQYF.

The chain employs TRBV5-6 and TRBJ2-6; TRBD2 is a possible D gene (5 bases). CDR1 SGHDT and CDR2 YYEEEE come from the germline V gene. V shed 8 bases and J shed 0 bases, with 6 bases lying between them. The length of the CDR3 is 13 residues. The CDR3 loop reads CASGLSGANVLTF. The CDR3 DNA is TGTGCCAGTGGACTCTCTGGGGCCAACGTCCTGACTTTC. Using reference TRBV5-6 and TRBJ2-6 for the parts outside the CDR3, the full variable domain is DAGVTQSPTHLIKTRGQQVTLRCSPKSGHDTVSWYQQALGQGPQFIFQYYEEEERQRGNFPDRFSGHQFPNYSSELNVNALLLGDSALYLCASGLSGANVLTFGAGSRLTVL.

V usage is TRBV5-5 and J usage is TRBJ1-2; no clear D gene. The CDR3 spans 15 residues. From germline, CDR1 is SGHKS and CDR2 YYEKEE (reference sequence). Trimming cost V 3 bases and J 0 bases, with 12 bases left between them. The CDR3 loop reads CASSWEGKANYGYTF. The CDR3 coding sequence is TGTGCCAGCAGCTGGGAGGGCAAAGCTAACTATGGCTACACCTTC.

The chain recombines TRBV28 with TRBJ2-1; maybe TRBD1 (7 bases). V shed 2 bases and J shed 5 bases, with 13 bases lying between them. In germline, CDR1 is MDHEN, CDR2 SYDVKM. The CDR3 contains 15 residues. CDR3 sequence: CASSLGGTDHNEQFF. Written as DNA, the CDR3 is TGTGCCAGCAGTTTAGGCGGGACAGACCACAATGAGCAGTTCTTC.

The CDR3 DNA is TGCGCCAGCAGCTTGGGAGGCGGGCCAGCAGATACGCAGTATTTT. Its translation: CASSLGGGPADTQYF. This chain uses TRBV5-1 with TRBJ2-3, with D possibly TRBD2 on 5 matching bases. The CDR3 contains 15 residues. Per the germline V gene, CDR1 is SGHRS and CDR2 is YFSETQ. Trimming cost V 0 bases and J 4 bases, with 12 bases left between them. The entire variable domain, with the rest obtained from reference TRBV5-1 and TRBJ2-3, is as follows: KAGVTQTPRYLIKTRGQQVTLSCSPISGHRSVSWYQQTPGQGLQFLFEYFSETQRNKGNFPGRFSGRQFSNSRSEMNVSTLELGDSALYLCASSLGGGPADTQYFGPGTRLTVL.

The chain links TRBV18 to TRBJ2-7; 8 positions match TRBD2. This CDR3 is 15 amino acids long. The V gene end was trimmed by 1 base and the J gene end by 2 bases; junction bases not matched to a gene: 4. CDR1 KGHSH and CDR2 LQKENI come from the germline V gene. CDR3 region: CASSPRTSGTYEQYF. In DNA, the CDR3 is TGTGCCAGCTCACCACGCACTAGCGGTACCTACGAGCAGTACTTC.

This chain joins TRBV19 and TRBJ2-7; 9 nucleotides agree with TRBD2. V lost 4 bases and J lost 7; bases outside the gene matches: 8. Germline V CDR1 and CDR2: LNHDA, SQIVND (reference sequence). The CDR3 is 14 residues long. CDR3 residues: CASSSPSGIEEQYF. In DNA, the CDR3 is TGTGCCAGTAGTAGTCCTAGCGGGATCGAGGAGCAGTACTTC.

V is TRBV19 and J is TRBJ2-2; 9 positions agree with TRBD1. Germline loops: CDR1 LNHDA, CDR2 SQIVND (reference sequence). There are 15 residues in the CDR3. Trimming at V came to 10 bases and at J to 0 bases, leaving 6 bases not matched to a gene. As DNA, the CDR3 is TGTGCCATGCGACAGGGGGAGACGAACACCGGGGAGCTGTTTTTT. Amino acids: CAMRQGETNTGELFF. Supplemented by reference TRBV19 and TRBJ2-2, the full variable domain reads DGGITQSPKYLFRKEGQNVTLSCEQNLNHDAMYWYRQDPGQGLRLIYYSQIVNDFQKGDIAEGYSVSREKKESFPLTVTSAQKNPTAFYLCAMRQGETNTGELFFGEGSRLTVL.

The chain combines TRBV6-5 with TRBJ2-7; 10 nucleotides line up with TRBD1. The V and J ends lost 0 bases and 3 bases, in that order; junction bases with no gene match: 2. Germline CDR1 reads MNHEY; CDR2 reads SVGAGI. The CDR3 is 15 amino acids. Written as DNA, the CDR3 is TGTGCCAGCAGTTACTCAAGGACAGGGGGCTACGAGCAGTACTTC. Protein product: CASSYSRTGGYEQYF.

The DNA for the CDR3 is TGTGCCACCAGTGATTTGAGCAGGGGGCTCACCGGGGAGCTGTTTTTT. Translation gives CATSDLSRGLTGELFF. This rearrangement joins TRBV24-1 to TRBJ2-2, with TRBD1 matching 8 bases. This CDR3 comprises 16 residues. Per germline, CDR1 KGHDR and CDR2 SFDVKD. Unmatched junction bases numbered 3, after V lost 0 bases and J lost 4 bases.

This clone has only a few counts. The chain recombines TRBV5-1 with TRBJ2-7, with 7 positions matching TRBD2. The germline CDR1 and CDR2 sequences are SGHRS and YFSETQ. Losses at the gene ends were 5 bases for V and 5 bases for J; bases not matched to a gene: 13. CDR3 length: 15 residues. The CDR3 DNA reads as TGCGCCAGCAGTCTGGGAGGGAGTGTCCTCGACGAGCAGTACTTC. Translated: CASSLGGSVLDEQYF.

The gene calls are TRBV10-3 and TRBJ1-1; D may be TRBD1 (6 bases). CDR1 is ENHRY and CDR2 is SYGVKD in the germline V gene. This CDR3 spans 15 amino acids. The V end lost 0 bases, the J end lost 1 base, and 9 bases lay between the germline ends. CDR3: CAISESGQTNTEAFF. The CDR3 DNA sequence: TGTGCCATCAGTGAGTCTGGACAGACGAACACTGAAGCTTTCTTT.

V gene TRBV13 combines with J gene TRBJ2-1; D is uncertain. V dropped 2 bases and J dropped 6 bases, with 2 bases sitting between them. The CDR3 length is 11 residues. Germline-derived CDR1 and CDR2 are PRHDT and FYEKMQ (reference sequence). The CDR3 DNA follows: TGTGCCAGCAGCTTACTCAATGAGCAGTTCTTC. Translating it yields CASSLLNEQFF.

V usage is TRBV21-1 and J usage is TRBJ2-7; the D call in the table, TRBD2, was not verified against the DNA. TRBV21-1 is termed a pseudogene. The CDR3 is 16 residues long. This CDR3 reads CASSKAGQEEGDEQYF. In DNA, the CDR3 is TGTGCCAGCAGCAAAGCCGGGCAGGAGGAGGGTGACGAGCAGTACTTC.

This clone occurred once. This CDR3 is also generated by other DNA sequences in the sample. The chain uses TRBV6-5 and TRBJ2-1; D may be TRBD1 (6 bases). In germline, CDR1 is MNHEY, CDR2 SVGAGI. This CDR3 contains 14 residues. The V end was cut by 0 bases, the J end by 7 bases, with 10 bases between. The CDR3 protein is CASSYSTGGNEQFF. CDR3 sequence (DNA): TGTGCCAGCAGTTACTCGACAGGTGGGAATGAGCAGTTCTTC.

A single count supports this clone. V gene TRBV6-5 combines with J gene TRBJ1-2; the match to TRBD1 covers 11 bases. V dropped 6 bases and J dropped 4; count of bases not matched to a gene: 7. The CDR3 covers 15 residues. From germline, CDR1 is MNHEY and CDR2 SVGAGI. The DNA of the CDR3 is TGTGCCAGCAGAATAGGACAGGGGGCCTCCTATGGCTACACCTTC. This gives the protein CASRIGQGASYGYTF.

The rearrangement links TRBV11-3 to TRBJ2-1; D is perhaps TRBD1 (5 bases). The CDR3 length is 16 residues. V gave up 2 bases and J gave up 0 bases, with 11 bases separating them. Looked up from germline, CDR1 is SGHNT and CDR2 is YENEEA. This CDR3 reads CASSLRGASSYNEQFF. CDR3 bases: TGTGCCAGCAGCTTAAGGGGTGCGAGCTCCTACAATGAGCAGTTCTTC. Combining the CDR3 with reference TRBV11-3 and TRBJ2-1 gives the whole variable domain EAGVVQSPRYKIIEKKQPVAFWCNPISGHNTLYWYLQNLGQGPELLIRYENEEAVDDSQLPKDRFSAERLKGVDSTLKIQPAELGDSAVYLCASSLRGASSYNEQFFGPGTRLTVL.